This is a list of T cell receptor beta chains from one sample in a study of CD8+CD57+ T cells in acquired aplastic anemia. TCRdb itself ran the reads through MiXCR, one entry per CDR3 protein. The sample comprises some 180,000 distinct CDR3 sequences, 40% to 55% of which are singletons, and roughly 3% rests with the top ten. Material for sequencing was sorted CD4+, CD8+, or CD8+CD57+ T cells (not recorded which) from PBMCs. These receptor sequences come from a human donor in good health. CDR3s leave out the opening cysteine and the closing phenylalanine or tryptophan. D genes are given only for firm matches.

CDR3 length	J gene	V gene	D gene	CDR3 protein
11	TRBJ2-5	TRBV20-1	NA	SAHRANQETQY
11	TRBJ1-3	TRBV7-2	NA	ASTLATGNTIY
10	TRBJ2-3	TRBV10-2	NA	ASGGATDTQY
16	TRBJ1-1	TRBV4-2	NA	ASSQGGSDAGMNTEAF
18	TRBJ1-5	TRBV19	NA	ASTPGSSGGGGFSNQPQH
13	TRBJ2-1	TRBV15	NA	ATSRDGGAYNEQF
11	TRBJ2-3	TRBV24-1	NA	ATSVANTDTQY
14	TRBJ1-6	TRBV4-2	NA	ASSRDRVSYNSPLH
13	TRBJ2-7	TRBV9	TRBD2	ASSVGGGRSDEQY
15	TRBJ1-1	TRBV6-2/TRBV6-3	NA	ASSYPSVRVLMAEAF
11	TRBJ1-1	TRBV7-2	NA	ASSLDTGTEAF
13	TRBJ2-7	TRBV20-1	NA	SARTGLAVPYEQY
14	TRBJ1-1	TRBV25-1	NA	ASSEFRRDFNTEAF
9	TRBJ2-7	TRBV15	NA	ATGVGHEQY
13	TRBJ1-4	TRBV19	TRBD1	ASSNQGAPNEKLF
13	TRBJ2-7	TRBV4-3	NA	ASSQDPDPRYEQY
13	TRBJ1-1	TRBV4-1	NA	ASSQPGRLNTEAF
11	TRBJ1-5	TRBV19	NA	ASTGRSNQPQH
13	TRBJ1-3	TRBV10-3	NA	ATTLDRGSGNTIY
12	TRBJ2-5	TRBV20-1	TRBD1	SARAAGTVGTQY
12	TRBJ2-7	TRBV10-2	NA	ASSVGPLSHEQY
12	TRBJ1-1	TRBV25-1	TRBD1	ASSGQTGGTEAF
14	TRBJ2-2	TRBV11-2	TRBD1	ASSFPAGGNTGELF
9	TRBJ2-7	TRBV30	TRBD2	AWSSGGEQY
13	TRBJ2-7	TRBV19	NA	ASSILRSQGYEQY
12	TRBJ2-7	TRBV20-1	TRBD2	SAREGSGSYEQY
13	TRBJ2-3	TRBV28	TRBD1	ASTGGGQGADTQY